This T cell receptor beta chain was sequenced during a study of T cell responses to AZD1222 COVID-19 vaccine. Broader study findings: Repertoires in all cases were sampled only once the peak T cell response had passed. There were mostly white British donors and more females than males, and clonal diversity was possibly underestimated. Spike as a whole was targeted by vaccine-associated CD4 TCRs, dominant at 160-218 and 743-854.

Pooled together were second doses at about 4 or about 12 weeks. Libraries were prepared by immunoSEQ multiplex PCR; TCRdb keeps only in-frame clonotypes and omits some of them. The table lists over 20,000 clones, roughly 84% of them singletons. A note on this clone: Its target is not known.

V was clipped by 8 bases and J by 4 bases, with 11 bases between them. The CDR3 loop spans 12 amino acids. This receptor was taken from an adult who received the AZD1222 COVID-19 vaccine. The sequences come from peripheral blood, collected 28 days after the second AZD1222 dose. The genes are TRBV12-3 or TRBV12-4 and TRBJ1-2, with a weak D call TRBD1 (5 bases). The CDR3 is CASGVGVYGYTF. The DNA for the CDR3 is TGTGCCAGCGGGGTGGGGGTCTATGGCTACACCTTC.